Included here is one TCR beta chain sequence, with context. Its antigen is currently not known. Base-call qualities are not available, and no considerably larger clone is one nucleotide away. TCR CDR3 regions were amplified from genomic DNA by multiplex PCR using the deep immunoSEQ assay. Extracted genomic DNA from each cell subset was spread evenly across all wells of several immunoSEQ 96-well plates, with each plate serving as a replicate. For sorted subsets, roughly 200 ng genomic DNA, equal to tens of thousands of T cell genomes, was loaded into each replicate PCR. The purified libraries were quantified using a Qubit 3.0 fluorometer, sized with a Bioanalyzer 2100, and then quantified again using the KAPA Library Quantification kit. Every immunoSEQ 96-well plate was sequenced on a dedicated single-read 150-cycle Illumina NextSeq 550 flow cell. The study's processing was this. Because the immunoSEQ output held only junctional sequences and lacked quality scores, the filtering could not match the filtering applied to full-length reads. Sequences were annotated with PyIR, a Python wrapper for IgBLAST v1.9, and V/J genes and CDR3 were assigned using IMGT germline references. Any read was removed if the V/J assignment was weak (E-value above 1e-6), the CDR3 was missing, or the read contained stop codons, out-of-frame junctions, or ambiguous translated residues. V3J clonotypes were defined as sequences sharing the same inferred V gene, J gene, and CDR3 amino acid sequence. To compute the percentage overlap between repertoires, the number of shared unique clonotypes was divided by the size of the smaller repertoire. Repertoire richness was assessed with RTK rarefaction, the Chao1 estimator, and Recon v2.1 estimates of unobserved clonotypes. Generation probabilities were computed with OLGA for all TCRbeta clonotypes obtained by the gDNA method from several donors. TCRdb holds this immuneACCESS table with in-frame rearrangements only. Some clones are missing; in checked studies, unresolved V genes explain under half, and the rest has no known cause. That table furnishes V, J and clone size, whereas the DNA furnished D and trimming. For this sample there are hundreds of thousands of clones; 92% appear just once. The top ten clones comprise nearly 25% of the sample.

This entry belongs to a study of shared clonotypes between healthy human individuals (dated by TCRdb to about 2020). About the full investigation: A few men and two women, aged 18 to 49 years, made up the cohort. Per donor, three plates each were used for CD4 naive and CD4 memory, two for CD8 naive, and one for CD8 memory. To estimate repertoire size and how much clonotypes are shared between individuals, the study performed deep sequencing of blood TCR repertoires from a handful of healthy adults. To increase sequencing depth and limit assay-specific biases, TCR repertoire library preparation and sequencing were carried out by different laboratories using diverse techniques. Leukapheresis yielded between about 0.94 and 10 billion PBMCs per donor. The research as a whole found: Higher generation probabilities were observed for clonotypes shared by all four sorted-subset donors than for non-shared clonotypes. Only blood was sampled, and tissue TCR repertoires likely differ from those in blood. When a few donors were compared, the shared fraction of clonotypes was about 5% for naive CD4, around 3.5% for naive CD8, 2.3% for memory CD4, and under 0.5% for memory CD8. Incomplete sequencing was indicated by rarefaction of sorted-subset datasets, despite the large sequencing depth. Because the study included a small number of donors, the genetic and exposure-history diversity represented was limited. Estimated clonotype richness was generally larger for naive than for memory subsets. Pairwise subsampling led to the expectation that sequencing depth would affect the degree of clonotype sharing among donors.

CD8 naive samples were obtained by positive selection for CCR7 among CD45RO-negative cells, yielding a CD45RA+CCR7+ population from which TemRA cells were excluded. The donors were healthy, HIV-negative adults who had no recently reported acute infections or vaccinations. Only Caucasian adults living in Nashville, Tennessee, USA were represented among the donors. Blood was collected by leukapheresis, and PBMCs were isolated by Ficoll-Histopaque density gradient centrifugation and then cryopreserved in liquid nitrogen vapor phase. Analytical flow cytometry was used to check the purity and quantity of each magnetically sorted T cell population. From each sorted fraction, genomic DNA was isolated and quantified by UV absorbance on a Nanodrop 2000c. Sequencing was carried out using naive CD8+ T cells sorted from blood. The cell subset or site label on this specimen signifies: CD45RA+CCR7+. The receptor's source is a man aged 25 to 45 in good health.

For the CDR3, the sequence is CASSAAGTQYEQYF. Here is the DNA: TGTGCCAGCAGCGCTGCCGGGACACAATACGAGCAGTACTTC. The V and J genes are TRBV5-6 and TRBJ2-7, and TRBD1 may be the D gene, going by 6 matching bases. V is clipped by 4 bases and J by 4 bases, and the sequence between their germline boundaries is 15 bases long. From its cysteine to its phenylalanine, the CDR3 spans 14 amino acids. Solely the CDR3 DNA is kept, with 42 bases framed from the first base. The germline V gene yields SGHDT for CDR1 and YYEEEE for CDR2.